This paragraph covers one T cell receptor beta chain sequence. Germline loops: CDR1 SGHKS, CDR2 YYEKEE (reference sequence). The CDR3 runs to 13 residues. The V end was cut by 5 bases, the J end by 3 bases, with 11 bases between. This sample is drawn from a study of blood T cell repertoires in COVID-19. Study information: The United States, Italy and Spain provided the acute and convalescent COVID-19 samples. T cells, B-cell-depleted T cells, or PBMCs provided the cDNA or gDNA that served as material.

Authors' data handling: Researchers report that nucleated cell counts were estimated from reference gene primer amplification. Repertoires were generated with immunoSEQ multiplex PCR, while TCRdb's copy carries only in-frame clones and drops some. V, J and clone size reflect that table, while D and trimming were determined from the DNA. The sample consists of about 170,000 clones, approximately 87% of them appearing once. A Seattle source enrolled patients during active infection and followed them longitudinally. The TCR comes from a woman aged 55-69 years with COVID-19, enrolled during active disease. Sequenced material: peripheral blood. The chain has TRBV5-5 and TRBJ1-2, with D possibly matching TRBD1 (6 bases). The CDR3 loop is CASSRGGDYGYTF. The CDR3, as DNA: TGTGCCAGCAGTAGGGGGGGCGACTATGGCTACACCTTC.